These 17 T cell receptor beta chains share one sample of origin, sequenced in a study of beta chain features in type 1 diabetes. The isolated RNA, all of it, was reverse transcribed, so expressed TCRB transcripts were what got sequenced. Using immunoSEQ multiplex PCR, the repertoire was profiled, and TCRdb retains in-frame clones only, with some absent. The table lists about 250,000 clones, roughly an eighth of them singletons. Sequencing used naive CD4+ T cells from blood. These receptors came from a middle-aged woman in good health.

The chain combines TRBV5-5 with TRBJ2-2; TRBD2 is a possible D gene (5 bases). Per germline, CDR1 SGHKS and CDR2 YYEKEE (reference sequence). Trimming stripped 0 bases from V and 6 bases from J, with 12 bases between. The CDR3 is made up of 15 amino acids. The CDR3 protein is CASSLGLRRAGELFF. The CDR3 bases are TGTGCCAGCAGCTTGGGGCTTCGGCGGGCCGGGGAGCTGTTTTTT. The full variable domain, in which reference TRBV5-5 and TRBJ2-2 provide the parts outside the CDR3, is DAGVTQSPTHLIKTRGQQVTLRCSPISGHKSVSWYQQVLGQGPQFIFQYYEKEERGRGNFPDRFSARQFPNYSSELNVNALLLGDSALYLCASSLGLRRAGELFFGEGSRLTVL.

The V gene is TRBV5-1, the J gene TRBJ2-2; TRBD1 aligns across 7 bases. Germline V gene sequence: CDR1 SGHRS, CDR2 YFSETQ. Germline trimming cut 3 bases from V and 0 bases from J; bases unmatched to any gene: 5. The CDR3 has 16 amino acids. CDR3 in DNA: TGCGCCAGCAGCTGGGGGACAGCTCCGAACACCGGGGAGCTGTTTTTT. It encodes CASSWGTAPNTGELFF.

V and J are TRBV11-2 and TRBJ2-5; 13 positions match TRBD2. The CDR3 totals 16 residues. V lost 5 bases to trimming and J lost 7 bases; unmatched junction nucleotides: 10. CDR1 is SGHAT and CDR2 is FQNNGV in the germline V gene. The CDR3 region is CASSPTSGGGTGTQYF. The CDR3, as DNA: TGTGCCAGCAGCCCCACTAGCGGGGGGGGGACTGGGACCCAGTACTTC.

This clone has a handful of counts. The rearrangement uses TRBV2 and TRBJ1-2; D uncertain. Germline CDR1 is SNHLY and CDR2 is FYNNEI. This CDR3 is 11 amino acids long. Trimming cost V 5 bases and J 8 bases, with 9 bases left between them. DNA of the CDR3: TGTGCCAGCAGTAGCCAATCGGGCTACACCTTC. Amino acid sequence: CASSSQSGYTF.

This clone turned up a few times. The CDR3 loop is CASSPTSYEQYF. The CDR3 nucleotides are TGTGCCAGCTCACCTACATCCTACGAGCAGTACTTC. The chain employs TRBV18 and TRBJ2-7; D is uncertain. Germline CDR1 and CDR2: KGHSH and LQKENI. Trimming took 3 bases from V and 1 from J, leaving 4 bases between them. This CDR3 region has 12 residues.

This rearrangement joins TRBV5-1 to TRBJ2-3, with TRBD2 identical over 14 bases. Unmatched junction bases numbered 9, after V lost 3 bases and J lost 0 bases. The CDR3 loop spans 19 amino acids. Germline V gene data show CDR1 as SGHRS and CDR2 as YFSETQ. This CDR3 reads CASSSGLAGGRASTDTQYF. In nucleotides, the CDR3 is TGCGCCAGCAGCTCAGGACTAGCGGGGGGTCGTGCTAGCACAGATACGCAGTATTTT. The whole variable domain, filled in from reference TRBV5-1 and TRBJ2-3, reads KAGVTQTPRYLIKTRGQQVTLSCSPISGHRSVSWYQQTPGQGLQFLFEYFSETQRNKGNFPGRFSGRQFSNSRSEMNVSTLELGDSALYLCASSSGLAGGRASTDTQYFGPGTRLTVL.

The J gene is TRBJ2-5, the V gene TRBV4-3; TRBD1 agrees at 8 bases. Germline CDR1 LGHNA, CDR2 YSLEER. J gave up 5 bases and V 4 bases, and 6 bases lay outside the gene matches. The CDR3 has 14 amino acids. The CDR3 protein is CASSLRQGRETQYF. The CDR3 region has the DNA TGCGCCAGCAGCCTACGACAGGGGAGGGAGACCCAGTACTTC.

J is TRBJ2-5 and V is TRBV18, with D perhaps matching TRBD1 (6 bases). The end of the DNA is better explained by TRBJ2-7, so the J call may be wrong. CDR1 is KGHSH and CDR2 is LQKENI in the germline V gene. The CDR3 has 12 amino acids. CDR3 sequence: CASSPDRYEQYF. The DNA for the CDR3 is TGTGCCAGCTCACCGGACAGATACGAGCAGTACTTC.

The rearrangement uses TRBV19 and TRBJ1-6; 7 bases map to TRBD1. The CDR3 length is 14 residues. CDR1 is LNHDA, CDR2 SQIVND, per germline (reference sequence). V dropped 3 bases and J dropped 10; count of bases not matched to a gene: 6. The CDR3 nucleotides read TGTGCCAGTAGTATTAGGGGGCAGGCCTCACCCCTCCACTTT. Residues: CASSIRGQASPLHF.

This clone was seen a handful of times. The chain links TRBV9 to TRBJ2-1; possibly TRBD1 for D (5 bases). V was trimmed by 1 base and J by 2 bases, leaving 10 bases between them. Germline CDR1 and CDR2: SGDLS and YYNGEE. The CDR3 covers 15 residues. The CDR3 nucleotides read TGTGCCAGCAGCGTACAGGGTGCGACCTACAATGAGCAGTTCTTC. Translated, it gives CASSVQGATYNEQFF.

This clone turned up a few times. CDR3 in DNA: TGTGCCATCAGTCAACTAGCGGGGGGTACCCAAGAGACCCAGTACTTC. Translated, it gives CAISQLAGGTQETQYF. The rearrangement joins TRBV10-3 to TRBJ2-5, with 12 bases identical to TRBD2. The V gene end was trimmed by 5 bases and the J gene end by 1 base; junction bases not matched to a gene: 5. Germline-derived CDR1 and CDR2 are ENHRY and SYGVKD. The CDR3 consists of 16 residues.

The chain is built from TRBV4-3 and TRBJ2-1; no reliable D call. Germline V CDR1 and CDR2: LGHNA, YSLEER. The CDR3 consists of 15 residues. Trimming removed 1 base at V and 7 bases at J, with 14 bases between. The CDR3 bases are TGCGCCAGCAGCCAAGCCGATCGAGTCCCAAATGAGCAGTTCTTC. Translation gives CASSQADRVPNEQFF.

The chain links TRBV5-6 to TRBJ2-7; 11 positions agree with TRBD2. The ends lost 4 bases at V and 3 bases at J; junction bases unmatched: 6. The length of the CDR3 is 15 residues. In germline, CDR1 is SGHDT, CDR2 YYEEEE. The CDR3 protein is CASSTLAGGHYEQYF. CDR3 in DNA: TGTGCCAGCAGCACCTTAGCGGGGGGGCACTACGAGCAGTACTTC. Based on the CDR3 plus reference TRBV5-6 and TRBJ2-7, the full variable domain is DAGVTQSPTHLIKTRGQQVTLRCSPKSGHDTVSWYQQALGQGPQFIFQYYEEEERQRGNFPDRFSGHQFPNYSSELNVNALLLGDSALYLCASSTLAGGHYEQYFGPGTRLTVT.

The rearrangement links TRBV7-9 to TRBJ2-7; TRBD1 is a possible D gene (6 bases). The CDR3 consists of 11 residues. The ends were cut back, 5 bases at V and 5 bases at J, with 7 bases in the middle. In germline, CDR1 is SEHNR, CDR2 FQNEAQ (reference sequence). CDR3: CASSQGNEQYF. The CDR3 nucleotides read TGTGCCAGCAGCCAGGGGAACGAGCAGTACTTC.

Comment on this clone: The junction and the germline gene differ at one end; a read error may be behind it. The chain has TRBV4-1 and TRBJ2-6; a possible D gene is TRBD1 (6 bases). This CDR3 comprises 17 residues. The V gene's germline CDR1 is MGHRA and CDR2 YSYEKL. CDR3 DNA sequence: TGCACCAGCAGCCAGACAACAGGGCTCTCTGGGGCCAACGTCCTGACTTTC. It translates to CTSSQTTGLSGANVLTF.

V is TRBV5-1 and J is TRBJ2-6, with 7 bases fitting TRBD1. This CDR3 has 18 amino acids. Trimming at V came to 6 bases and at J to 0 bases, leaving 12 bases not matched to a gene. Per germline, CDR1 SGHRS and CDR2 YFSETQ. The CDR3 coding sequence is TGCGCCAGCACCTCCTCCGGGGACAGCCACTCTGGGGCCAACGTCCTGACTTTC. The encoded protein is CASTSSGDSHSGANVLTF. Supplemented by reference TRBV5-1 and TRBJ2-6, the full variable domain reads KAGVTQTPRYLIKTRGQQVTLSCSPISGHRSVSWYQQTPGQGLQFLFEYFSETQRNKGNFPGRFSGRQFSNSRSEMNVSTLELGDSALYLCASTSSGDSHSGANVLTFGAGSRLTVL.

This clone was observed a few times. The CDR3 region has the DNA TGTGCCAGCAGCGACCCGGTGACAGACTCCTACACCTTC. Its protein is CASSDPVTDSYTF. The chain combines TRBV25-1 with TRBJ1-2, with D perhaps matching TRBD1 (5 bases). Trimming removed 6 bases from V and 10 bases from J, with 18 bases in between. Germline CDR1 reads MGHDK; CDR2 reads SYGVNS. This CDR3 is built from 13 residues.